These 31 T cell receptor beta chains share one sample of origin, sequenced in a study of chemoradiotherapy in HPV16-positive cancers. Produced via immunoSEQ multiplex PCR; TCRdb's table is partial and in-frame only. The sample shows some 11,000 clones, roughly 72% of them seen only once. This material was obtained from a patient who underwent chemoradiotherapy. These receptors came from a human donor with HPV-associated anogenital cancer.

CDR3: CASSLGTSGRMGYEQYF. CDR3 in DNA: TGCGCCAGCAGCTTGGGTACTAGCGGAAGAATGGGGTACGAGCAGTACTTC. The chain has TRBV5-1 and TRBJ2-7; 8 bases map to TRBD2. V gave up 0 bases and J gave up 4 bases; unmatched junction bases: 12. The V gene's germline CDR1 is SGHRS and CDR2 YFSETQ. The CDR3 totals 17 residues.

V is TRBV10-2 and J is TRBJ2-1; TRBD2 is a possible D gene (5 bases). The V gene lost 2 bases and the J gene lost 10 bases, with 15 bases spanning the gap. The CDR3 is 14 residues long. Germline V gives CDR1 WSHSY, CDR2 SAAADI. The CDR3 bases are TGCGCCAGCAGTGAGCTCGAGGACTCGACGGAGCAGTTCTTC. Protein: CASSELEDSTEQFF.

The chain has TRBV19 and TRBJ1-2, with 10 bases matching TRBD1. Unmatched junction bases numbered 9, after V lost 8 bases and J lost 6 bases. CDR1 is LNHDA, CDR2 SQIVND, per germline (reference sequence). The CDR3 covers 14 residues. CDR3 coding DNA: TGTGCCAGTGAGGACAGGGGGAATCTCAATGGCTACACCTTC. Its translation: CASEDRGNLNGYTF.

This chain joins TRBV6-5 and TRBJ1-1; 7 nucleotides line up with TRBD1. Germline assignment: CDR1 MNHEY and CDR2 SVGAGI. The CDR3 extends over 12 amino acids. V gave up 4 bases and J gave up 9 bases; unmatched junction bases: 5. The CDR3 DNA sequence: TGTGCCAGCAGTTCTACACAGGGGAAAGCTTTCTTT. This codes for CASSSTQGKAFF.

The chain employs TRBV5-1 and TRBJ1-2; D gene uncertain. Germline CDR1 reads SGHRS; CDR2 reads YFSETQ. CDR3 length: 14 residues. V lost 5 bases and J lost 0, with 11 bases in between. CDR3 loop: CASRAEATNYGYTF. In DNA form, the CDR3 reads TGCGCCAGCAGGGCGGAAGCAACTAACTATGGCTACACCTTC.

The chain combines TRBV19 with TRBJ2-6; a weak D match, TRBD2 (5 bases). The CDR3 runs 15 residues. Germline V gene sequence: CDR1 LNHDA, CDR2 SQIVND (reference sequence). Trimming pared 7 bases from V and 0 bases from J, leaving 10 bases between. CDR3: CASTKGASGANVLTF. The CDR3, as DNA: TGTGCCAGTACTAAGGGAGCCTCTGGGGCCAACGTCCTGACTTTC.

The chain has TRBV5-1 and TRBJ1-1; tentatively, D is TRBD1 (5 bases). CDR1 SGHRS and CDR2 YFSETQ come from the germline V gene. V was trimmed by 0 bases and J by 1 base, leaving 13 bases between them. The CDR3 sequence is 16 residues long. The CDR3 loop is CASSLATGTANTEAFF. CDR3 nucleotide sequence: TGCGCCAGCAGCTTGGCCACCGGGACGGCGAACACTGAAGCTTTCTTT.

This chain uses TRBV7-3 with TRBJ1-1, with D possibly TRBD1 on 5 matching bases. This CDR3 comprises 17 residues. Trimming left V 1 base short and J 6 bases short, with 21 bases between. Germline CDR1 and CDR2: SGHTA and FQGTGA. The CDR3 DNA reads TGTGCCAGCAGCTTAAAGGCAGGGAGACGGCCGGCGTCTGAAGCTTTCTTT. Its protein is CASSLKAGRRPASEAFF.

The genes are TRBV6-6 and TRBJ2-3; the D gene is possibly TRBD2 (6 bases). V was pared by 7 bases and J by 0 bases, with 17 bases between. The CDR3 is made up of 16 amino acids. The germline V gene has CDR1 MNHNY and CDR2 SVGAGI (reference sequence). This CDR3 is CASTFGAGTSTDTQYF. CDR3 nucleotide sequence: TGTGCCAGCACCTTCGGGGCCGGGACTAGCACAGATACGCAGTATTTT.

J is TRBJ1-2 and V is TRBV7-2; 7 nucleotides align to TRBD1. Trimming removed 0 bases from V and 6 bases from J; junction bases left unmatched: 7. Germline CDR1 reads SGHTA; CDR2 reads FQGNSA. The CDR3 is made up of 15 amino acids. The CDR3 sequence is CASSLAMTGKDGYTF. The CDR3 region has the DNA TGTGCCAGCAGCTTAGCGATGACAGGGAAGGATGGCTACACCTTC. The whole variable domain, remainder taken from reference TRBV7-2 and TRBJ1-2, is GAGVSQSPSNKVTEKGKDVELRCDPISGHTALYWYRQSLGQGLEFLIYFQGNSAPDKSGLPSDRFSAERTGGSVSTLTIQRTQQEDSAVYLCASSLAMTGKDGYTFGSGTRLTVV.

About this clone itself: Mismatch with germline at one junction end may stem from a read error. V gene TRBV5-1 combines with J gene TRBJ1-2, with TRBD1 as a possible D gene (5 bases). This CDR3 has 13 amino acids. Germline V gene lookup returns CDR1 SGHRS and CDR2 YFSETQ. The CDR3, as DNA: TGCGCCAGCACCTTGCAGGGCGGGGATGGCTACACCTTC. Translation: CASTLQGGDGYTF.

The chain combines TRBV20-1 with TRBJ2-7; tentatively, D is TRBD1 (5 bases). Looked up from germline, CDR1 is DFQATT and CDR2 is SNEGSKA (reference sequence). V lost 5 bases and J lost 3, with 8 bases in between. The CDR3 has 11 amino acids. CDR3 DNA: TGCAGTGCTTGGGGCAGCTACGAGCAGTACTTC. Encoded protein: CSAWGSYEQYF.

This rearrangement joins TRBV5-1 to TRBJ2-4; D is unresolved. CDR3 length equals 15 residues. V was clipped by 0 bases and J by 8 bases, with 15 bases between them. Germline assignment: CDR1 SGHRS and CDR2 YFSETQ. The CDR3 DNA sequence: TGCGCCAGCAGCTTGGGTAGCCCTGGTGTATACATTCAGTACTTC. Amino acids: CASSLGSPGVYIQYF.

This chain uses TRBV19 with TRBJ1-2; 8 bases line up with TRBD1. This CDR3 is 14 amino acids long. In germline, CDR1 is LNHDA, CDR2 SQIVND (reference sequence). With V trimmed by 5 bases and J by 7 bases, 9 bases remained unmatched. CDR3 region: CASSSTGGSGGYTF. As DNA, the CDR3 is TGTGCCAGTAGTTCTACAGGGGGAAGTGGTGGCTACACCTTC.

The genes are TRBV6-6 and TRBJ2-7; TRBD1 aligns across 10 bases. Germline V gives CDR1 MNHNY, CDR2 SVGAGI (reference sequence). The CDR3 contains 15 residues. After removal of 5 bases from V and 6 bases from J, the junction contained 10 bases not matched to a gene. The CDR3 region is CASSVTGTGVVEQYV. The CDR3 DNA reads as TGTGCCAGCAGTGTCACCGGGACAGGGGTCGTCGAGCAGTACGTC.

This clone has only one observation. CDR3 DNA sequence: TGTGCCAGCAGCCCCCGGACTAGCGGGGTCGAGACCCAGTACTTC. Translated: CASSPRTSGVETQYF. The genes are TRBV7-2 and TRBJ2-5, with TRBD2 identical over 12 bases. Germline assignment: CDR1 SGHTA and CDR2 FQGNSA. The ends lost 5 bases at V and 5 bases at J; junction bases unmatched: 6. The length of the CDR3 is 15 residues.

The chain employs TRBV29-1 and TRBJ1-1, with TRBD1 as a possible D gene (6 bases). The germline gives CDR1 SQVTM, CDR2 ANQGSEA. The CDR3 consists of 13 residues. The ends were cut back, 6 bases at V and 4 bases at J, with 15 bases in the middle. The CDR3 loop is CSVRLGAGTEAFF. The CDR3, as DNA: TGCAGCGTGCGGCTGGGGGCGGGCACTGAAGCTTTCTTT.

There are a few counts of this clone. This chain links TRBV5-1 with TRBJ1-4; possibly TRBD1 for D (6 bases). The V and J ends lost 0 bases and 9 bases respectively, with 18 bases between them. CDR1 and CDR2 (germline): SGHRS, YFSETQ. The CDR3 has 16 residues. The CDR3 DNA follows: TGCGCCAGCAGCTTGGGGACGCCCGGGACAATGAAAAAACTGTTTTTT. Translation: CASSLGTPGTMKKLFF.

The chain recombines TRBV28 with TRBJ1-6, with 9 bases that match TRBD1. The germline CDR1 and CDR2 sequences are MDHEN and SYDVKM. This CDR3 contains 14 residues. After removal of 6 bases from V and 5 bases from J, the junction contained 2 bases not matched to a gene. Here the CDR3 reads CASRTGGDNSPLHF. DNA for the CDR3: TGTGCCAGCAGGACAGGGGGAGATAATTCACCCCTCCACTTT. Full variable domain (rest looked up from reference TRBV28 and TRBJ1-6): DVKVTQSSRYLVKRTGEKVFLECVQDMDHENMFWYRQDPGLGLRLIYFSYDVKMKEKGDIPEGYSVSREKKERFSLILESASTNQTSMYLCASRTGGDNSPLHFGNGTRLTVT.

The chain uses TRBV5-4 and TRBJ1-1; D is uncertain. There are 14 residues in the CDR3. CDR1 is SGHNT, CDR2 YYREEE, per germline (reference sequence). V lost 1 base, J lost 1 base, and 8 bases lay in between. The CDR3 loop reads CASSLPHRNTEAFF. CDR3 nucleotide sequence: TGTGCCAGCAGCTTGCCCCATAGGAACACTGAAGCTTTCTTT.

The chain links TRBV2 to TRBJ2-1, with TRBD2 identical over 10 bases. Germline CDR1 SNHLY, CDR2 FYNNEI. J gave up 10 bases and V 3 bases, and 6 bases lay outside the gene matches. The CDR3 runs to 14 residues. CDR3 nucleotides: TGTGCCAGCAGTGATCGGCTAGCGGGGGCCGAGCAGTTCTTC. Its protein is CASSDRLAGAEQFF. The full variable domain, with the rest looked up from reference TRBV2 and TRBJ2-1, is EPEVTQTPSHQVTQMGQEVILRCVPISNHLYFYWYRQILGQKVEFLVSFYNNEISEKSEIFDDQFSVERPDGSNFTLKIRSTKLEDSAMYFCASSDRLAGAEQFFGPGTRLTVL.

The chain couples TRBV4-3 to TRBJ2-1; 9 nucleotides align to TRBD2. The CDR3 is made up of 16 amino acids. Trimming took 1 base from V and 6 from J; bases not matched to a gene: 7. Germline values: CDR1 LGHNA, CDR2 YSLEER. CDR3 region: CASSQADLAGSNEQFF. The CDR3, as DNA: TGCGCCAGCAGCCAAGCGGATCTAGCGGGAAGCAATGAGCAGTTCTTC.

The V gene is TRBV6-5, the J gene TRBJ2-5, with D perhaps matching TRBD1 (5 bases). The germline CDR1 and CDR2 sequences are MNHEY and SVGAGI. This CDR3 has 14 residues. V was clipped by 5 bases and J by 4 bases, with 14 bases between them. The CDR3 reads CASSGVLGRETQYF. The CDR3 DNA sequence: TGTGCCAGCAGTGGGGTACTGGGGCGAGAGACCCAGTACTTC.

CDR3 protein: CASSLSGQTQYF. The CDR3 bases are TGTGCCAGCAGCTTATCCGGTCAGACCCAGTACTTC. The chain employs TRBV11-2 and TRBJ2-5, with D hard to call. Trimming took off 2 bases at V and 6 bases at J, with 7 bases between the two ends. CDR3 size: 12 residues. CDR1 is SGHAT, CDR2 FQNNGV, per germline.

This sequence joins TRBV27 and TRBJ2-7; D perhaps matches TRBD2 (6 bases). The germline V gene has CDR1 MNHEY and CDR2 SMNVEV (reference sequence). This CDR3 is 13 amino acids long. The V gene lost 6 bases and the J gene lost 0 bases, with 9 bases spanning the gap. Here the CDR3 reads CASRVGSSYEQYF. The CDR3 coding sequence is TGTGCCAGCAGGGTCGGGAGCTCCTACGAGCAGTACTTC.

The chain joins TRBV15 to TRBJ1-2; D remains unclear. V was cut by 0 bases and J by 6 bases, with 14 bases left in between. The CDR3 has 15 residues. From germline, CDR1 is LNHNV and CDR2 YYDKDF (reference sequence). The CDR3 DNA reads as TGTGCCACCAGCAGAGATCCGGGGTCCCAAGATGGCTACACCTTC. This translates into CATSRDPGSQDGYTF.

This clone was seen only a few times. V is TRBV18 and J is TRBJ2-1, with D possibly TRBD2 on 6 matching bases. The CDR3 covers 16 residues. Germline V gene data show CDR1 as KGHSH and CDR2 as LQKENI. V lost 0 bases, J lost 7 bases, and 16 bases lay in between. The CDR3 loop is CASSPPTGESWNEQFF. DNA for the CDR3: TGTGCCAGCTCACCACCCACGGGGGAGTCGTGGAATGAGCAGTTCTTC.

The chain links TRBV28 to TRBJ1-4; D is unclear. Trimming removed 7 bases from V and 0 bases from J, with 18 bases in between. From germline, CDR1 is MDHEN and CDR2 SYDVKM. The CDR3 has 17 residues. CDR3 loop: CASTPPATEATNEKLFF. Here the CDR3 DNA reads TGTGCCAGCACCCCCCCCGCCACGGAGGCAACTAATGAAAAACTGTTTTTT.

The chain joins TRBV7-3 to TRBJ2-7, with 7 bases matching TRBD2. The CDR3 runs 17 residues. The V gene's germline CDR1 is SGHTA and CDR2 FQGTGA. Unmatched junction bases numbered 10, after V lost 2 bases and J lost 0 bases. The DNA of the CDR3 is TGTGCCAGCAGCTTAGATGGTTCTAGCGGACTCTCCTACGAGCAGTACTTC. Its protein product is CASSLDGSSGLSYEQYF.

Worth noting for this clone: This CDR3 is missing its conserved last phenylalanine or tryptophan, likely due to a read error. This chain links TRBV7-7 with TRBJ1-1; D is possibly TRBD1 (6 bases). This CDR3 comprises 13 residues. Germline CDR1 and CDR2: SSHAT and FNYEAQ (reference sequence). Here the CDR3 DNA reads TGTGCTAGCAGCCAACAGGGTGGGGCTGAAGCTTTCTCT. Its protein is CASSQQGGAEAFS.

The chain recombines TRBV9 with TRBJ2-1; possible D gene TRBD2, 6 bases. Germline CDR1 and CDR2: SGDLS and YYNGEE. The V end lost 0 bases, the J end lost 5 bases, and 15 bases lay between the germline ends. The CDR3 length is 16 residues. The chain's CDR3 is CASSVAFMGGNNEQFF. CDR3 coding DNA: TGTGCCAGCAGCGTAGCCTTTATGGGGGGAAACAATGAGCAGTTCTTC.